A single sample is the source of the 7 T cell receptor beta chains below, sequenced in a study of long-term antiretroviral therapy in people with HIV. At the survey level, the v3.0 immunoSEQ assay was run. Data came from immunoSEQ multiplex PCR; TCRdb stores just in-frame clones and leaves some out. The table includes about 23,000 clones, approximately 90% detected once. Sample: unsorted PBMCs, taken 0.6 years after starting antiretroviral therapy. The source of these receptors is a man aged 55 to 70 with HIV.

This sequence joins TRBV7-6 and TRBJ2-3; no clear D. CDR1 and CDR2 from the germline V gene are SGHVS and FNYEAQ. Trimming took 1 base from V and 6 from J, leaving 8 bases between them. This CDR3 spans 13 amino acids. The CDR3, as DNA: TGTGCCAGCAGCTTAGTAATAGGGGATACGCAGTATTTT. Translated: CASSLVIGDTQYF.

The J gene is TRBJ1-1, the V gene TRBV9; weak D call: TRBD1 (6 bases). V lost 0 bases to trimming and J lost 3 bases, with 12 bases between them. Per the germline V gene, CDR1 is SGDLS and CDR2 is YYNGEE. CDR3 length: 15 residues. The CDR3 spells CASSVEGGGYTEAFF. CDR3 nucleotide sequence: TGTGCCAGCAGCGTAGAGGGAGGGGGTTACACTGAAGCTTTCTTT.

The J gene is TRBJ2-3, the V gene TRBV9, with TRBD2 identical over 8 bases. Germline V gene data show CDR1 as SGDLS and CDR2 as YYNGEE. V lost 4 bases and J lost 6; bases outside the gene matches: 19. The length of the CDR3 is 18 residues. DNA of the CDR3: TGTGCCAGCAGCTCAGGATGGCACCGGGGGGGCCATTTGGATACGCAGTATTTT. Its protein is CASSSGWHRGGHLDTQYF. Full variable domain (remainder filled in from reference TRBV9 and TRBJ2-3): DSGVTQTPKHLITATGQRVTLRCSPRSGDLSVYWYQQSLDQGLQFLIQYYNGEERAKGNILERFSAQQFPDLHSELNLSSLELGDSALYFCASSSGWHRGGHLDTQYFGPGTRLTVL.

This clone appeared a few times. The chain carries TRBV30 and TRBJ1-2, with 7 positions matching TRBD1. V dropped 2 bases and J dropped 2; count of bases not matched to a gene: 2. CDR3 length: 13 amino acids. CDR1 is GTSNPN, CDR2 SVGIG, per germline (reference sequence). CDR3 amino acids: CAWSTDRNYGYTF. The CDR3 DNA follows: TGTGCCTGGAGTACGGACAGGAACTATGGCTACACCTTC.

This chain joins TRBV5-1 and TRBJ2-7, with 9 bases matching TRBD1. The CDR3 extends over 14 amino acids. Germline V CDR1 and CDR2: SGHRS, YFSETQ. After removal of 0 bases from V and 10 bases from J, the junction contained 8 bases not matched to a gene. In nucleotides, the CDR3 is TGCGCCAGCAGCTTGGAGGGACAGGGCTCCTATCAGTACTTC. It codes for CASSLEGQGSYQYF.

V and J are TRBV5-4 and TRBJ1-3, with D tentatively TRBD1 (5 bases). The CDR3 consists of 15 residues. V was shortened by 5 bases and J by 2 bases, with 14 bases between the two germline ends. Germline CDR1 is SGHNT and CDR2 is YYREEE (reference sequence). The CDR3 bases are TGTGCCAGCAGTTACGAAGGGGCAGCTGGAAACACCATATATTTT. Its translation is CASSYEGAAGNTIYF.

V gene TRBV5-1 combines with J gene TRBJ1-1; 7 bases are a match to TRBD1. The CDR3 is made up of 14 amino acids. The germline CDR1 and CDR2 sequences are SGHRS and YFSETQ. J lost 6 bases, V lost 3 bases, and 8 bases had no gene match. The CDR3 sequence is CASSSQGGYAEAFF. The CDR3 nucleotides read TGCGCCAGCAGCTCCCAGGGGGGGTACGCTGAAGCTTTCTTT.